These 11 T cell receptor beta chains came from one sample sequenced in a study of CD8 T cell repertoires and HIV-1 epitope variants. Antigen specificity for these receptors is unknown. Produced via immunoSEQ multiplex PCR; TCRdb's table is partial and in-frame only. The sample holds about 7,000 clones, around three fifths seen once. Source material: cultured CD8+ T cells derived from PBMCs. These receptors were obtained from a male donor with HIV.

By sample fraction, this clone is medium-sized. The chain uses TRBV28 and TRBJ1-1; D unresolved. CDR1 MDHEN and CDR2 SYDVKM come from the germline V gene. This CDR3 contains 14 residues. V dropped 8 bases and J dropped 5 bases, with 18 bases sitting between them. CDR3 DNA: TGTGCCAGCGGTGGGGAGTGGGCAGGAACTGAAGCTTTCTTT. It specifies CASGGEWAGTEAFF. Supplemented by reference TRBV28 and TRBJ1-1, the full variable domain reads DVKVTQSSRYLVKRTGEKVFLECVQDMDHENMFWYRQDPGLGLRLIYFSYDVKMKEKGDIPEGYSVSREKKERFSLILESASTNQTSMYLCASGGEWAGTEAFFGQGTRLTVV.

V is TRBV11-2 and J is TRBJ2-2, with D uncertain. V was cut by 3 bases and J by 5 bases, with 7 bases left in between. This CDR3 comprises 13 residues. CDR1 and CDR2 from the germline V gene are SGHAT and FQNNGV. The CDR3 bases are TGTGCCAGCAGCTTTAGAAGGACCGGGGAGCTGTTTTTT. The encoded protein is CASSFRRTGELFF.

The CDR3 sequence is CASSDRYNEQFF. In DNA, the CDR3 is TGTGCCAGCAGCGACAGATACAATGAGCAGTTCTTC. V usage is TRBV6-6 and J usage is TRBJ2-1; D is perhaps TRBD1 (5 bases). This CDR3 has 12 amino acids. Trimming cost V 6 bases and J 4 bases, with 7 bases left between them. The germline V gene has CDR1 MNHNY and CDR2 SVGAGI (reference sequence).

The V call is TRBV30, the J call TRBJ1-2, with 9 bases fitting TRBD1. Trimming took 3 bases from V and 2 from J; bases not matched to a gene: 10. The germline CDR1 and CDR2 sequences are GTSNPN and SVGIG (reference sequence). This CDR3 region has 16 residues. Here the CDR3 reads CAWRRPTGGVNYGYTF. For the CDR3, the DNA is TGTGCCTGGAGGCGACCAACAGGGGGCGTAAACTATGGCTACACCTTC.

This clone was observed a few times. This rearrangement joins TRBV28 to TRBJ1-1, with a weak D call TRBD1 (5 bases). CDR3 length: 14 amino acids. From germline, CDR1 is MDHEN and CDR2 SYDVKM. V was trimmed by 7 bases and J by 8 bases, leaving 20 bases between them. The CDR3 sequence is CASTPGARVPEAFF. CDR3 in DNA: TGTGCCAGCACCCCTGGGGCACGGGTGCCCGAAGCTTTCTTT.

In regard to this clone: Compared with germline, one end of the junction differs, possibly owing to a read error. The J gene is TRBJ2-7, the V gene TRBV7-9; possibly TRBD1 for D (6 bases). The CDR3 loop spans 12 amino acids. Germline CDR1 and CDR2: SEHNR and FQNEAQ (reference sequence). The CDR3 region is CASSFETGEQCF. The DNA for the CDR3 is TGTGCCAGCAGCTTCGAGACAGGCGAGCAGTGCTTC.

The V gene is TRBV19, the J gene TRBJ1-2; 8 bases align to TRBD1. Germline lookup yields CDR1 LNHDA and CDR2 SQIVND (reference sequence). V shed 3 bases and J 2 bases; nucleotides not matched to a gene: 5. The CDR3 is 15 residues long. The CDR3 DNA sequence: TGTGCCAGTAGTATCATTCAGGGGGCCAACTATGGCTACACCTTC. Amino acid sequence: CASSIIQGANYGYTF. The full variable domain, completed using reference TRBV19 and TRBJ1-2, is DGGITQSPKYLFRKEGQNVTLSCEQNLNHDAMYWYRQDPGQGLRLIYYSQIVNDFQKGDIAEGYSVSREKKESFPLTVTSAQKNPTAFYLCASSIIQGANYGYTFGSGTRLTVV.

The chain joins TRBV15 to TRBJ2-7; D ambiguous. V lost 0 bases to trimming and J lost 6 bases, with 9 bases between them. The germline V gene has CDR1 LNHNV and CDR2 YYDKDF (reference sequence). This CDR3 comprises 13 residues. CDR3 in amino acids: CATSRDPSSEQYF. The CDR3 coding sequence is TGTGCCACCAGCAGAGATCCGAGTTCCGAGCAGTACTTC.

This chain uses TRBV19 with TRBJ2-1, with a possible D match to TRBD2 (6 bases). Trimming shortened V by 10 bases and J by 7 bases, and 20 bases separated the two germline ends. CDR3 length: 14 amino acids. Germline V lookup: CDR1 LNHDA, CDR2 SQIVND (reference sequence). The CDR3 nucleotides are TGTGCCACCAGCGGGCCCACAATGAGGAATGAGCAGTTCTTC. This encodes CATSGPTMRNEQFF.

The chain is built from TRBV19 and TRBJ2-1; tentatively, D is TRBD2 (7 bases). The germline V gene has CDR1 LNHDA and CDR2 SQIVND (reference sequence). Between the trimmed V and J ends, which lost 2 bases and 5 bases, there was a span of 13 bases. The CDR3 has 15 residues. This CDR3 reads CASSILWGGNNEQFF. CDR3 nucleotide sequence: TGTGCCAGTAGTATATTGTGGGGGGGCAACAATGAGCAGTTCTTC.

This clone has just a few counts. CDR3 region: CASSLLENTGELFF. CDR3 nucleotide sequence: TGTGCCAGCAGTTTACTGGAGAACACCGGGGAGCTGTTTTTT. The chain uses TRBV28 and TRBJ2-2; D call uncertain. This CDR3 is 14 amino acids long. CDR1 is MDHEN, CDR2 SYDVKM, per germline. V was shortened by 2 bases and J by 1 base, with 5 bases between the two germline ends.